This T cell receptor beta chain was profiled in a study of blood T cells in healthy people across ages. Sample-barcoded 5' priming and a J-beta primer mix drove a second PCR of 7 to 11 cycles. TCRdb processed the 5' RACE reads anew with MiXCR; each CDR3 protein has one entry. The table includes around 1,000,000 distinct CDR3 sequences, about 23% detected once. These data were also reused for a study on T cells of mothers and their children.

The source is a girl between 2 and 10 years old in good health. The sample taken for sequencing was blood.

Here the CDR3 DNA reads TGTGCCAGCAGTCAAAGAACAGGGGGGATGGTTGGCTATGGCTACACCTTC. Translation gives CASSQRTGGMVGYGYTF. The chain joins TRBV6-1 to TRBJ1-2; 8 nucleotides match TRBD1. CDR1 is MNHNS, CDR2 SASEGT, per germline. The CDR3 extends over 17 amino acids. J lost 4 bases, V lost 5 bases, and 15 bases had no gene match.